This is a list of T cell receptor beta chains from one sample in a study of shared clonotypes between healthy human individuals. Profiling relied on immunoSEQ multiplex PCR, and the TCRdb table lists in-frame clones only, not all of them. Of more than 2 million clones listed, approximately 95% were seen once; the top ten hold 0.13%. What was sequenced was naive CD4+ T cells sorted from blood. The receptors were gathered from a man aged 18-30 years in good health. CDR3s include the opening cysteine and the closing phenylalanine or tryptophan. The D gene is left open where the match is weak. Rows may omit the clone size; those that give it use once, few, many or a size class.

.	TRBJ2-1	.	TRBV10-3	TGTGCCATCAGTGTCTCTGGGAGCGGTCTGAGTGAGCAGTTCTTC	CAISVSGSGLSEQFF
TRBD1	TRBJ2-2	.	TRBV19	TGTGCCAGTAGTCCTCGGGACAGGGTCACCGGGGAGCTGTTTTTT	CASSPRDRVTGELFF
.	TRBJ2-3	.	TRBV10-3	TGTGCCATCAGTGGTCGTGGGAGAGGGGGAGATACGCAGTATTTT	CAISGRGRGGDTQYF
.	TRBJ1-2	once	TRBV7-2	TGTGCCAGCAGCTTAGTCGGGGGGTATGGCTACACCTTC	CASSLVGGYGYTF
.	TRBJ1-2	.	TRBV18	TGTGCCAGCTCACCACTCGGGACGGAACACTATGGCTACACCTTC	CASSPLGTEHYGYTF
.	TRBJ2-1	.	TRBV7-2	TGTGCCAGCAGCTTAGATCGATATTCGAATGAGCAGTTCTTC	CASSLDRYSNEQFF
TRBD1	TRBJ1-2	.	TRBV18	TGTGCCAGCTCACCCCAGGGGGCTGATGGCTACACCTTC	CASSPQGADGYTF
.	TRBJ1-4	.	TRBV28	TGTGCCAGCACCCTCCCGGGGGGTGCTAATGAAAAACTGTTTTTT	CASTLPGGANEKLFF
.	TRBJ2-7	.	TRBV18	TGTGCCAGCTCACCAAGGGACGGAAGATACTACGAGCAGTACTTC	CASSPRDGRYYEQYF
.	TRBJ1-1	once	TRBV5-6	TGTGCCAGCAGAACCGGGACGGCTAACACTGAAGCTTTCTTT	CASRTGTANTEAFF
.	TRBJ2-3	.	TRBV10-1	TGCGCCAGCAGTGATTTCGTACTAGATACGCAGTATTTT	CASSDFVLDTQYF
.	TRBJ2-7	.	TRBV5-4	TGTGCCAGCAGCTCGGGATCAGGTGTCCCCACCGAGCAGTACTTC	CASSSGSGVPTEQYF
.	TRBJ1-1	few	TRBV5-1	TGCGCCAGCAGCTTGGAAGGCAGGAACACTGAAGCTTTCTTT	CASSLEGRNTEAFF
.	TRBJ2-2	.	TRBV4-1	TGCGCCAGCAGCCTCGGGGGTTCGAACACCGGGGAGCTGTTTTTT	CASSLGGSNTGELFF
.	TRBJ1-1	.	TRBV30	TGTGCCTGGAGTAGGTGGGGATGGGGAACTGAAGCTTTCTTT	CAWSRWGWGTEAFF
.	TRBJ2-2	.	TRBV10-3	TGTGCCATCAGTGATCTTGTAGGGAACGGGGAGCTGTTTTTT	CAISDLVGNGELFF
TRBD1	TRBJ1-5	.	TRBV19	TGTGCCAGCGCAGGGGGCGGCGGGTATCAGCCCCAGCATTTT	CASAGGGGYQPQHF
.	TRBJ2-5	.	TRBV10-2	TGCGCCAGCAGTGAGGAGGGGAGGAAAGAGACCCAGTACTTC	CASSEEGRKETQYF
.	TRBJ2-7	.	TRBV19	TGTGCCAGTAGTCAGGTAGGGGTCGAGCAGTACTTC	CASSQVGVEQYF
TRBD2	TRBJ2-1	.	TRBV28	TGTGCCAGCAGTCCTCAACTAGCGGGGGGGCGGAATGAGCAGTTCTTC	CASSPQLAGGRNEQFF
.	TRBJ2-5	once	TRBV5-1	TGCGCCAGCAGCCTCGGGCCCGGCGGGGAGACCCAGTACTTC	CASSLGPGGETQYF
TRBD1	TRBJ1-4	once	TRBV19	TGTGCCAGTAGTAGATCCGGGACAGGGGTTGAAAAACTGTTTTTT	CASSRSGTGVEKLFF
.	TRBJ1-3	.	TRBV6-1	TGTGCCAGCAACACGACCCCCGGCGCTGGAAACACCATATATTTT	CASNTTPGAGNTIYF
.	TRBJ1-1	.	TRBV5-1	TGCGCCAGCAGCCCCAGCTCGGGGGGCAACACTGAAGCTTTCTTT	CASSPSSGGNTEAFF
.	TRBJ1-1	few	TRBV30	TGTGCCTGGAATGAAATCAACACTGAAGCTTTCTTT	CAWNEINTEAFF
TRBD2	TRBJ2-1	.	TRBV9	TGTGCCAGCAGCGTCGTAAGCGGGGGAGACAATGAGCAGTTCTTC	CASSVVSGGDNEQFF
.	TRBJ1-2	once	TRBV5-5	TGTGCCAGCAGTTTGGATTCAGCCAGCTATGGCTACACCTTC	CASSLDSASYGYTF
.	TRBJ2-7	.	TRBV27	TGTGCCAGCAGTTCCCTACCTCCTTACGAGCAGTACTTC	CASSSLPPYEQYF
TRBD1	TRBJ1-6	.	TRBV7-8	TGTGCCAGCAGCATGTGGACAGGAGAGGATTCACCCCTCCACTTT	CASSMWTGEDSPLHF
.	TRBJ1-5	.	TRBV28	TGTGCCAGCAGTTTTAAGGGTCCGGGCAATCAGCCCCAGCATTTT	CASSFKGPGNQPQHF
.	TRBJ1-5	.	TRBV19	TGTGCCAGTAGTGAGACAGGAGGCAATCAGCCCCAGCATTTT	CASSETGGNQPQHF
TRBD2	TRBJ2-5	once	TRBV7-7	TGTGCTAGCAGCTTAGGATTAGCGGGAGTTCTAGAGACCCAGTACTTC	CASSLGLAGVLETQYF
TRBD1	TRBJ2-1	.	TRBV6-5	TGTGCCAGCAGTTACTCCGGGACAGGTCTGAATGAGCAGTTCTTC	CASSYSGTGLNEQFF
.	TRBJ2-7	few	TRBV11-2	TGTGCCAGCAGCTTTTACGGCGGGGCCATGAACGAGCAGTACTTC	CASSFYGGAMNEQYF
.	TRBJ1-1	.	TRBV7-8	TGTGCCAGCAGCTTAGTGGGGGAGTACACTGAAGCTTTCTTT	CASSLVGEYTEAFF
.	TRBJ1-4	.	TRBV6-5	TGTGCCAGCAGTTACGCAGGGAACGGAGAAAAACTGTTTTTT	CASSYAGNGEKLFF
.	TRBJ1-1	.	TRBV4-1	TGCGCCAGCAGCCAAGAACCAGGGTTAGACACTGAAGCTTTCTTT	CASSQEPGLDTEAFF